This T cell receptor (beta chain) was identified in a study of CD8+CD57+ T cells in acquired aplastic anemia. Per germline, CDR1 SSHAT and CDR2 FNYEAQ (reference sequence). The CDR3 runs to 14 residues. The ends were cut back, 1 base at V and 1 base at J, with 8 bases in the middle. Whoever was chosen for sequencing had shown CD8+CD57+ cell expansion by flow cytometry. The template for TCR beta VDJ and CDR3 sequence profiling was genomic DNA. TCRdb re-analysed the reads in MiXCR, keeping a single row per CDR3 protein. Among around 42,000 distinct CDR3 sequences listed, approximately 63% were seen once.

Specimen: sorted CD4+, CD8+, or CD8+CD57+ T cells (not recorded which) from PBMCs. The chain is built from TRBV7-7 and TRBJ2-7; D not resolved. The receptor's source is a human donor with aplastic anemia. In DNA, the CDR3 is TGTGCCAGCAGCTTAGGAGAAGGGTCCTACGAGCAGTACTTC. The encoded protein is CASSLGEGSYEQYF.